A single sample gave rise to the 30 T cell receptor beta chains below, sequenced in a study of shared clonotypes between healthy human individuals. Measured with immunoSEQ multiplex PCR; TCRdb has only the in-frame clones, and not every one. The sample includes approximately 180,000 clones, roughly 91% seen only once; the top ten take 0.067%. Sequences were obtained from naive CD4+ T cells sorted from blood. Sample subset: CD45RA+ positively selected. The receptors shown here come from a woman aged 25 to 39 in good health.

This clone appeared once. CDR3 DNA sequence: TGTGCCAGCAGCGGGACAGCCTCCTACGAGCAGTACTTC. Translating it yields CASSGTASYEQYF. The J gene is TRBJ2-5, the V gene TRBV7-8; 7 bases line up with TRBD1. The last part of the DNA fits TRBJ2-7 better; the J call may be wrong. CDR1 SGHVS and CDR2 FQNEAQ come from the germline V gene. The CDR3 covers 13 residues.

This chain joins TRBV11-3 and TRBJ1-1; D remains unclear. Trimming pared 3 bases from V and 0 bases from J, leaving 5 bases between. This CDR3 contains 13 residues. Per germline, CDR1 SGHNT and CDR2 YENEEA. CDR3 nucleotide sequence: TGTGCCAGCAGCTTTGATTTGAACACTGAAGCTTTCTTT. Protein product: CASSFDLNTEAFF.

V and J are TRBV19 and TRBJ1-4; tentative D call: TRBD1 (6 bases). Trimming cost V 4 bases and J 7 bases, with 10 bases left between them. Per the germline V gene, CDR1 is LNHDA and CDR2 is SQIVND (reference sequence). CDR3 size: 13 residues. The CDR3 nucleotides read TGTGCCAGTAGTAAGGGGGAGGGTGAAAAACTGTTTTTT. Translated, it gives CASSKGEGEKLFF.

This clone occurred once. The chain uses TRBV2 and TRBJ2-7; TRBD1 agrees at 10 bases. Germline lookup yields CDR1 SNHLY and CDR2 FYNNEI. The CDR3 has 15 residues. V trimming: 6 bases; J trimming: 5 bases; junction bases outside the gene matches: 10. CDR3 sequence reads: CASRRTGTGDHEQYF. The CDR3 DNA sequence: TGTGCCAGCAGAAGAACCGGGACAGGGGACCACGAGCAGTACTTC.

This chain connects TRBV6-5 to TRBJ2-5, with D perhaps matching TRBD2 (6 bases). Trimming cost V 10 bases and J 1 base, with 16 bases left between them. The CDR3 runs 14 residues. In germline, CDR1 is MNHEY, CDR2 SVGAGI. CDR3 nucleotides: TGTGCCACTGGGGCGGGGTCCCGCCAAGAGACCCAGTACTTC. Protein sequence: CATGAGSRQETQYF.

The chain couples TRBV30 to TRBJ1-2, with D hard to call. The V end lost 5 bases, the J end lost 2 bases, and 9 bases lay between the germline ends. This CDR3 is 12 amino acids long. Germline V gives CDR1 GTSNPN, CDR2 SVGIG (reference sequence). The CDR3 loop is CAWASQNYGYTF. The CDR3, as DNA: TGTGCCTGGGCCAGTCAGAACTATGGCTACACCTTC. The full variable domain, its missing parts supplied by reference TRBV30 and TRBJ1-2, is SQTIHQWPATLVQPVGSPLSLECTVEGTSNPNLYWYRQAAGRGLQLLFYSVGIGQISSEVPQNLSASRPQDRQFILSSKKLLLSDSGFYLCAWASQNYGYTFGSGTRLTVV.

The chain links TRBV5-1 to TRBJ2-1; TRBD2 agrees at 13 bases. Losses at the gene ends were 4 bases for V and 10 bases for J; bases not matched to a gene: 8. The CDR3 has 15 residues. Germline V gene sequence: CDR1 SGHRS, CDR2 YFSETQ. The CDR3 nucleotides read TGCGCCAGCAGCCAAACTAGCGGGAGGGCCGAAGAGCAGTTCTTC. Encoded protein: CASSQTSGRAEEQFF.

The J gene is TRBJ2-5, the V gene TRBV30; the D is unclear. Near its end, the DNA agrees better with TRBJ2-7, so the J call may be wrong. This CDR3 has 13 amino acids. The germline gives CDR1 GTSNPN, CDR2 SVGIG (reference sequence). In nucleotides, the CDR3 is TGTGCCTGGGCCTCCAGGAACTCCTACGAGCAGTACTTC. Its protein is CAWASRNSYEQYF.

This chain links TRBV7-3 with TRBJ2-7; D is possibly TRBD1 or TRBD2 (6 bases each). Deletions cut 2 bases from V and 5 bases from J, with 10 bases between. The CDR3 is 13 amino acids. Germline V gene sequence: CDR1 SGHTA, CDR2 FQGTGA. CDR3 sequence: CASSLRGPHEQYF. The DNA of the CDR3 is TGTGCCAGCAGCTTACGGGGGCCCCACGAGCAGTACTTC.

The chain uses TRBV6-6 and TRBJ1-5, with D uncertain. The CDR3 covers 16 residues. CDR1 and CDR2 (germline): MNHNY, SVGAGI (reference sequence). V shed 0 bases and J shed 2 bases, with 11 bases lying between them. CDR3 in DNA: TGTGCCAGCAGTTACTCGACGTCAGGCCGCAATCAGCCCCAGCATTTT. This encodes CASSYSTSGRNQPQHF.

The V and J genes are TRBV9 and TRBJ2-7; 9 bases are a match to TRBD2. This CDR3 has 14 residues. Trimming removed 3 bases from V and 11 bases from J; junction bases left unmatched: 12. Germline CDR1 SGDLS, CDR2 YYNGEE. DNA of the CDR3: TGTGCCAGCAGCGCAAACGCCGCTAGCGGGAAGAAGTACTTC. It yields the protein CASSANAASGKKYF.

The chain uses TRBV7-2 and TRBJ2-2; D is undetermined. The CDR3 has 15 residues. Germline V lookup: CDR1 SGHTA, CDR2 FQGNSA. V gave up 0 bases and J gave up 4 bases, with 9 bases separating them. The CDR3 protein is CASSLALTGTGELFF. The CDR3 DNA is TGTGCCAGCAGCTTAGCGCTAACTGGCACCGGGGAGCTGTTTTTT.

On this clone itself: The same CDR3 is also encoded by other DNA sequences in this sample. The chain recombines TRBV18 with TRBJ1-5; D not resolved. The CDR3 has 15 amino acids. Germline V gene data show CDR1 as KGHSH and CDR2 as LQKENI. The germline V and J ends were trimmed by 3 bases and 0 bases, with 9 bases remaining between them. CDR3 DNA: TGTGCCAGCTCACCGGTGGGTAATAGCAATCAGCCCCAGCATTTT. Translation gives CASSPVGNSNQPQHF.

The count of this clone is one. This chain joins TRBV7-6 and TRBJ2-7; 15 nucleotides line up with TRBD2. V was clipped by 5 bases and J by 1 base; unmatched bases: 9. CDR3 length equals 18 residues. Germline V gene lookup returns CDR1 SGHVS and CDR2 FNYEAQ. The CDR3 region is CASSIGLAGGPISYEQYF. The CDR3 DNA reads as TGTGCCAGCAGCATTGGACTAGCGGGAGGGCCGATATCCTACGAGCAGTACTTC.

This chain uses TRBV18 with TRBJ1-4; D gene unclear. Deletions cut 1 base from V and 8 bases from J, with 14 bases between. This CDR3 has 15 amino acids. Germline CDR1 KGHSH, CDR2 LQKENI. CDR3 nucleotide sequence: TGTGCCAGCTCACCACGCGAGGCGGGTGGGGAAAAACTGTTTTTT. Translation gives CASSPREAGGEKLFF.

With regard to this clone: The same CDR3 arises from other DNA sequences in this sample as well. This rearrangement joins TRBV18 to TRBJ1-2; D possibly corresponds to TRBD1 (5 bases). This CDR3 region has 13 residues. The germline V gene has CDR1 KGHSH and CDR2 LQKENI. The ends were cut back, 2 bases at V and 2 bases at J, with 6 bases in the middle. In DNA form, the CDR3 reads TGTGCCAGCTCACCAGACAGCAACTATGGCTACACCTTC. Protein product: CASSPDSNYGYTF.

The CDR3 here is CASSLGTGAPRETQYF. The CDR3 nucleotides read TGTGCCAGCAGTCTAGGGACAGGGGCCCCACGGGAGACCCAGTACTTC. V usage is TRBV28 and J usage is TRBJ2-5; 10 positions agree with TRBD1. The J segment lost 5 bases and the V segment lost 5 bases, leaving 11 bases of the junction unmatched. The CDR3 consists of 16 residues. The V gene's germline CDR1 is MDHEN and CDR2 SYDVKM.

This sequence joins TRBV28 and TRBJ1-5; D perhaps matches TRBD1 (5 bases). Trimming pared 3 bases from V and 0 bases from J, leaving 24 bases between. Germline values: CDR1 MDHEN, CDR2 SYDVKM. The CDR3 is 20 residues long. The DNA for the CDR3 is TGTGCCAGCAGTTTCTCTGAGTGGGGGATGCTGGGGGGTAGCAATCAGCCCCAGCATTTT. Translated: CASSFSEWGMLGGSNQPQHF. Looking up the rest from reference TRBV28 and TRBJ1-5 gives the full variable domain: DVKVTQSSRYLVKRTGEKVFLECVQDMDHENMFWYRQDPGLGLRLIYFSYDVKMKEKGDIPEGYSVSREKKERFSLILESASTNQTSMYLCASSFSEWGMLGGSNQPQHFGDGTRLSIL.

The chain joins TRBV5-6 to TRBJ1-4, with a possible D match to TRBD1 (5 bases). Germline-derived CDR1 and CDR2 are SGHDT and YYEEEE. This CDR3 has 16 residues. With 1 base removed from V and 6 bases from J, the gap between germline ends came to 16 bases. This CDR3 is CASSLFEGAKHEKLFF. The CDR3 DNA reads as TGTGCCAGCAGCTTGTTCGAAGGGGCGAAACATGAAAAACTGTTTTTT.

V gene TRBV7-2 combines with J gene TRBJ1-5, with 7 bases that match TRBD1. From germline, CDR1 is SGHTA and CDR2 FQGNSA. This CDR3 contains 16 residues. Trimming cost V 1 base and J 5 bases; bases outside gene matches: 8. CDR3 sequence: CASSLVGTGVDQPQHF. CDR3 in DNA: TGTGCCAGCAGCTTAGTTGGTACAGGGGTGGATCAGCCCCAGCATTTT.

This clone was observed a single time. V and J are TRBV28 and TRBJ2-7; 7 nucleotides line up with TRBD2. The V gene's germline CDR1 is MDHEN and CDR2 SYDVKM. The CDR3 contains 15 residues. V lost 7 bases, J lost 2 bases, and 11 bases stayed unmatched. CDR3 residues: CASKNGGSETYEQYF. CDR3 coding DNA: TGTGCCAGCAAAAATGGCGGGAGCGAAACCTACGAGCAGTACTTC.

The chain uses TRBV27 and TRBJ1-6, with 11 bases lining up with TRBD1. The CDR3 runs 15 residues. Germline-derived CDR1 and CDR2 are MNHEY and SMNVEV (reference sequence). With V trimmed by 0 bases and J by 9 bases, 1 base remained unmatched. CDR3 sequence (DNA): TGTGCCAGCAGTTTATCGGGACAGGGGGGTTCACCCCTCCACTTT. Its translation is CASSLSGQGGSPLHF.

This chain uses TRBV28 with TRBJ2-7; possible D gene TRBD1, 5 bases. The CDR3 spans 14 residues. The germline V gene has CDR1 MDHEN and CDR2 SYDVKM. With 3 bases removed from V and 6 bases from J, the gap between germline ends came to 15 bases. Written as DNA, the CDR3 is TGTGCCAGCAGTTTGGGTCAGGGCGAGTCCGAGCAGTACTTC. Its protein is CASSLGQGESEQYF.

This chain links TRBV6-1 with TRBJ1-4; no reliable D call. The CDR3 has 16 amino acids. Deletions cut 4 bases from V and 8 bases from J, with 20 bases between. Germline loops: CDR1 MNHNS, CDR2 SASEGT. This CDR3 reads CASSGPVSRLREKLFF. CDR3 nucleotide sequence: TGTGCCAGCAGTGGACCGGTATCGCGGCTGAGAGAAAAACTGTTTTTT.

This clone has a single count. V is TRBV5-4 and J is TRBJ1-3, with 8 bases matching TRBD1. This CDR3 contains 16 residues. Germline lookup yields CDR1 SGHNT and CDR2 YYREEE (reference sequence). V lost 3 bases and J lost 4; bases outside the gene matches: 9. CDR3 amino acids: CASSWKPGGDGNTIYF. The CDR3 DNA reads TGTGCCAGCAGCTGGAAGCCAGGGGGCGACGGAAACACCATATATTTT.

The J gene is TRBJ1-1, the V gene TRBV5-1; 7 positions agree with TRBD1. Germline assignment: CDR1 SGHRS and CDR2 YFSETQ. The J segment lost 3 bases and the V segment lost 3 bases, leaving 11 bases of the junction unmatched. CDR3 length equals 16 residues. Here the CDR3 reads CASSSTGVPADTEAFF. The CDR3 DNA is TGCGCCAGCAGCTCAACAGGGGTCCCAGCGGACACTGAAGCTTTCTTT.

This clone has just one count. This chain connects TRBV2 to TRBJ2-7; the D is unclear. This CDR3 region has 12 residues. Germline V gives CDR1 SNHLY, CDR2 FYNNEI. Trimming took 8 bases from V and 2 from J, leaving 10 bases between them. The CDR3, as DNA: TGTGCCAGCCTGGCAGATGCCTACGAGCAGTACTTC. Translation: CASLADAYEQYF.

The CDR3 DNA sequence: TGTGCCAGCAGATCAGGGGGTAGCACTGAAGCTTTCTTT. It codes for CASRSGGSTEAFF. V and J are TRBV28 and TRBJ1-1; 7 bases line up with TRBD1. The CDR3 consists of 13 residues. Germline CDR1 is MDHEN and CDR2 is SYDVKM. Trimming at V came to 6 bases and at J to 4 bases, leaving 5 bases not matched to a gene.

The chain employs TRBV5-8 and TRBJ2-7; a possible D gene is TRBD2 (5 bases). The CDR3 is 13 amino acids. The V end lost 5 bases, the J end lost 2 bases, and 11 bases lay between the germline ends. CDR1 SGHTS and CDR2 YDEGEE come from the germline V gene. Here the CDR3 DNA reads TGTGCCAGCAGGGTTTACGGGACCTACGAGCAGTACTTC. Protein product: CASRVYGTYEQYF.

The rearrangement links TRBV5-8 to TRBJ2-2; possible D gene TRBD2, 6 bases. CDR1 SGHTS and CDR2 YDEGEE come from the germline V gene. The CDR3 totals 16 residues. V was cut by 3 bases and J by 0 bases, with 12 bases left in between. The CDR3 DNA sequence: TGTGCCAGCAGCTCGGGGGTTTTCGCGAACACCGGGGAGCTGTTTTTT. It is translated as CASSSGVFANTGELFF.